This TCR beta chain was sequenced in a study of response to subunit inactivated influenza vaccine. Findings and caveats of the study: Authors proposed each seasonal influenza vaccination draws in few new T cells.

In the case of this clonotype: No antigen is known for it.

TCRdb processed the RT-PCR reads anew with MiXCR; each CDR3 protein has one entry. The repertoire holds some 500,000 distinct CDR3 sequences, with less than 30% as singletons. The CDR3 is 16 amino acids. CDR1 MNHEY and CDR2 SVGEGT come from the germline V gene. Trimming cost V 5 bases and J 2 bases; bases outside gene matches: 12. V gene TRBV6-2 or TRBV6-3 combines with J gene TRBJ2-7; 7 bases fit TRBD2. The receptor was derived from a man aged 45-65 years who received an inactivated influenza vaccine. Here the sequenced sample was CD4+ T cells sorted from PBMCs, taken 4 to 6 days after vaccination. The CDR3 spells CASSRRPTSLPYEQYF. In DNA, the CDR3 is TGTGCCAGCAGTCGCCGGCCGACTAGCCTCCCCTACGAGCAGTACTTC.